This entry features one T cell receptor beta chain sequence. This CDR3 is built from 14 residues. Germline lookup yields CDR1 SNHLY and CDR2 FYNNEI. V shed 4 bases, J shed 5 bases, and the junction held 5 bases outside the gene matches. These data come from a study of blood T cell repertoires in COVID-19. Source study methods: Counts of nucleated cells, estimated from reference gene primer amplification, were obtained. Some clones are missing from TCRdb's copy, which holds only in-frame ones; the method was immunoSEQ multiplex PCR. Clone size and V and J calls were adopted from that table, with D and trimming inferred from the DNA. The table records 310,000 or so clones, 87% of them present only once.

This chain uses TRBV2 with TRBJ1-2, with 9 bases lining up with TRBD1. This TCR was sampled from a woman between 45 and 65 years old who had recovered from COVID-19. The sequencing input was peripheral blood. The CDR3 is CASSVGQGRYGYTF. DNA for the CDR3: TGTGCCAGCAGTGTGGGACAGGGCCGTTATGGCTACACCTTC. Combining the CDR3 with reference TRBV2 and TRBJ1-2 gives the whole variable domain EPEVTQTPSHQVTQMGQEVILRCVPISNHLYFYWYRQILGQKVEFLVSFYNNEISEKSEIFDDQFSVERPDGSNFTLKIRSTKLEDSAMYFCASSVGQGRYGYTFGSGTRLTVV.